The 15 T cell receptor beta chains presented below share a single source sample, sequenced in a study of PD-1 blockade in classical Hodgkin lymphoma. The time point here: cycle 4 day 1 (C4D1), after less than seven weeks of nivolumab. Every patient experienced relapse after autologous stem cell transplantation, and brentuximab vedotin exposure varied. The data were produced by immunoSEQ multiplex PCR, yet TCRdb's version contains in-frame clones alone and is incomplete. This table holds tens of thousands of clones, around 80% found once. This specimen consisted of peripheral blood mononuclear cells (PBMCs), obtained before the fourth cycle of nivolumab. The receptors were gathered from a human donor with classical Hodgkin lymphoma.

This clone was seen a handful of times. J is TRBJ1-2 and V is TRBV6-5; no reliable D call. V was clipped by 0 bases and J by 5 bases, with 10 bases between them. Germline CDR1 is MNHEY and CDR2 is SVGAGI. This CDR3 has 14 residues. The CDR3 reads CASSYSRRSYGYTF. CDR3 DNA sequence: TGTGCCAGCAGTTACTCGCGACGATCATATGGCTACACCTTC.

The chain recombines TRBV19 with TRBJ2-7, with TRBD2 matching over 7 bases. After removal of 3 bases from V and 5 bases from J, the junction contained 10 bases not matched to a gene. Germline loops: CDR1 LNHDA, CDR2 SQIVND (reference sequence). The CDR3 contains 15 residues. CDR3 in DNA: TGTGCCAGTAGTATGGGGGGGACCCCAAAAGACGAGCAGTACTTC. It codes for CASSMGGTPKDEQYF.

The chain joins TRBV28 to TRBJ2-7, with D unclear. Trimming took off 0 bases at V and 3 bases at J, with 18 bases between the two ends. Germline CDR1 is MDHEN and CDR2 is SYDVKM. The CDR3 extends over 17 amino acids. In DNA form, the CDR3 reads TGTGCCAGCAGTTTATGGAATCTTTTTAACGACGACTACGAGCAGTACTTC. It yields the protein CASSLWNLFNDDYEQYF. Drawing the rest from reference TRBV28 and TRBJ2-7, the complete variable domain is DVKVTQSSRYLVKRTGEKVFLECVQDMDHENMFWYRQDPGLGLRLIYFSYDVKMKEKGDIPEGYSVSREKKERFSLILESASTNQTSMYLCASSLWNLFNDDYEQYFGPGTRLTVT.

The chain links TRBV19 to TRBJ1-5; D gene uncertain. Per germline, CDR1 LNHDA and CDR2 SQIVND (reference sequence). With 2 bases removed from V and 5 bases from J, the gap between germline ends came to 7 bases. CDR3 length: 13 amino acids. The CDR3 reads CASSISVDQPQHF. The CDR3 DNA reads TGTGCCAGTAGTATAAGCGTCGATCAGCCCCAGCATTTT.

The chain is built from TRBV7-2 and TRBJ2-6; 8 bases match TRBD2. The CDR3 has 16 amino acids. The germline gives CDR1 SGHTA, CDR2 FQGNSA. V trimming: 4 bases; J trimming: 2 bases; junction bases outside the gene matches: 4. CDR3 protein: CASSSRGGPGANVLTF. The DNA of the CDR3 is TGTGCCAGCAGCTCCCGGGGGGGACCTGGGGCCAACGTCCTGACTTTC.

The chain combines TRBV9 with TRBJ1-1; maybe TRBD1 (6 bases). With 0 bases removed from V and 5 bases from J, the gap between germline ends came to 17 bases. The CDR3 runs 16 residues. The germline V gene encodes CDR1 SGDLS and CDR2 YYNGEE. The CDR3 loop reads CASSVGVRGNRTEAFF. The CDR3, as DNA: TGTGCCAGCAGCGTAGGTGTCAGGGGAAACCGTACTGAAGCTTTCTTT.

V usage is TRBV6-6 and J usage is TRBJ1-5; D ambiguous. Germline CDR1 is MNHNY and CDR2 is SVGAGI (reference sequence). Trimming pared 5 bases from V and 5 bases from J, leaving 10 bases between. The CDR3 sequence is 13 residues long. The CDR3 region has the DNA TGTGCCAGCAGTCCCCGCGGGGATCAGCCCCAGCATTTT. Translating it yields CASSPRGDQPQHF.

The chain couples TRBV7-3 to TRBJ2-5; perhaps TRBD2 as D (6 bases). The CDR3 is 13 residues long. V was shortened by 3 bases and J by 4 bases, with 9 bases between the two germline ends. Germline lookup yields CDR1 SGHTA and CDR2 FQGTGA. CDR3 DNA sequence: TGTGCCAGCAGCTTTGGGGGAGGAGAGACCCAGTACTTC. Residues: CASSFGGGETQYF.

The rearrangement joins TRBV7-2 to TRBJ1-2, with a possible D match to TRBD1 (6 bases). With 1 base removed from V and 8 bases from J, the gap between germline ends came to 26 bases. Germline CDR1 SGHTA, CDR2 FQGNSA. CDR3 length equals 18 residues. The CDR3 loop reads CASSLVKPTWGLREGYTF. CDR3 nucleotide sequence: TGTGCCAGCAGCTTAGTTAAGCCAACTTGGGGGCTTCGAGAAGGCTACACCTTC. Variable domain in full (rest from reference TRBV7-2 and TRBJ1-2): GAGVSQSPSNKVTEKGKDVELRCDPISGHTALYWYRQSLGQGLEFLIYFQGNSAPDKSGLPSDRFSAERTGGSVSTLTIQRTQQEDSAVYLCASSLVKPTWGLREGYTFGSGTRLTVV.

The DNA for the CDR3 is TGTGCCAGCAGCTCCGCAAAAGGCACAGATACGCAGTATTTT. Protein product: CASSSAKGTDTQYF. The chain recombines TRBV7-8 with TRBJ2-3, with D uncertain. The CDR3 consists of 14 residues. CDR1 is SGHVS, CDR2 FQNEAQ, per germline. Trimming left V 4 bases short and J 1 base short, with 9 bases between. Using reference TRBV7-8 and TRBJ2-3 for the parts outside the CDR3, the full variable domain is GAGVSQSPRYKVAKRGQDVALRCDPISGHVSLFWYQQALGQGPEFLTYFQNEAQLDKSGLPSDRFFAERPEGSVSTLKIQRTQQEDSAVYLCASSSAKGTDTQYFGPGTRLTVL.

The chain employs TRBV10-3 and TRBJ1-5; 7 bases fit TRBD1. The CDR3 totals 15 residues. Unmatched junction bases numbered 4, after V lost 0 bases and J lost 5 bases. Germline loops: CDR1 ENHRY, CDR2 SYGVKD. The CDR3 coding sequence is TGTGCCATCAGTGAGTCTGGGACAGCCGATCAGCCCCAGCATTTT. It specifies CAISESGTADQPQHF.

The table lists this clone with a few counts. This chain uses TRBV6-1 with TRBJ1-3; 8 bases match TRBD1. The length of the CDR3 is 14 residues. The junction had 6 bases not matched to a gene; V was cut back by 7 bases and J by 4 bases. Germline V CDR1 and CDR2: MNHNS, SASEGT. The CDR3, as DNA: TGTGCCAGCACTTGGACAGGGAGCGGAAACACCATATATTTT. Translated: CASTWTGSGNTIYF.

This clone was counted only a few times. The chain joins TRBV5-6 to TRBJ2-7; 8 nucleotides align to TRBD1. The V gene's germline CDR1 is SGHDT and CDR2 YYEEEE. V dropped 5 bases and J dropped 7; count of bases not matched to a gene: 11. The CDR3 consists of 14 residues. The CDR3 reads CASRDSDRGGEQYF. In nucleotides, the CDR3 is TGTGCCAGCAGAGACTCCGACAGGGGTGGGGAGCAGTACTTC.

This chain joins TRBV7-2 and TRBJ1-2, with 9 bases aligning to TRBD1. From germline, CDR1 is SGHTA and CDR2 FQGNSA. Germline trimming cut 4 bases from V and 5 bases from J; bases unmatched to any gene: 14. The CDR3 sequence is 17 residues long. In DNA form, the CDR3 reads TGTGCCAGCAGCTCTTCCGGGCGGGACAGGGCCCCTTATGGCTACACCTTC. It encodes CASSSSGRDRAPYGYTF.

This sequence joins TRBV7-9 and TRBJ2-5; the match to TRBD1 covers 7 bases. V trimming: 7 bases; J trimming: 2 bases; junction bases outside the gene matches: 7. CDR3 size: 14 residues. Germline values: CDR1 SEHNR, CDR2 FQNEAQ (reference sequence). The CDR3 here is CASKLRGLQETQYF. Written as DNA, the CDR3 is TGTGCCAGCAAATTAAGGGGGCTGCAAGAGACCCAGTACTTC.